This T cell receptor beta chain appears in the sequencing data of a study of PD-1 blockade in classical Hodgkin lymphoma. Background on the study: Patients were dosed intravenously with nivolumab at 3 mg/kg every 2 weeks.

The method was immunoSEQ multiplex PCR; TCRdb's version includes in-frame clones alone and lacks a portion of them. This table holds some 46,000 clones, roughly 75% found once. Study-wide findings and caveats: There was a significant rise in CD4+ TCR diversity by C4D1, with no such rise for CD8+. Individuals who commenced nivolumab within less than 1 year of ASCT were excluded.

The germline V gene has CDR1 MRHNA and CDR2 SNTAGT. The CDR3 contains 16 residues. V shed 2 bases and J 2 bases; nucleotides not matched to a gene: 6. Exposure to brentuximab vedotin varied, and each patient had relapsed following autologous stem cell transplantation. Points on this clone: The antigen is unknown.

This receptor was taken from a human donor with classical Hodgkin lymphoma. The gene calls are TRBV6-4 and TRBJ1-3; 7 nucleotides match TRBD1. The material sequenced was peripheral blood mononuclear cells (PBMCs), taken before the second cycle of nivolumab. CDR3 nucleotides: TGTGCCAGCAGTGACAGGGGGCGCCGGCCTGGAAACACCATATATTTT. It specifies CASSDRGRRPGNTIYF.